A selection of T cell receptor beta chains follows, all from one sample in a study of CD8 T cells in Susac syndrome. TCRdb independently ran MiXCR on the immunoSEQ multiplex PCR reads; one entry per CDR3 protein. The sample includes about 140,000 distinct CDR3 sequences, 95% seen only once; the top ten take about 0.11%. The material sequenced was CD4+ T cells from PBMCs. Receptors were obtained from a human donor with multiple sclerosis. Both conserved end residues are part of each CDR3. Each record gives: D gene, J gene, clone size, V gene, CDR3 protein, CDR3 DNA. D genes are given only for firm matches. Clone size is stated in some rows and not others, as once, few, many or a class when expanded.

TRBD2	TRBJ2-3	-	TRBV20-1	CSATLAGVTDTQYF	TGCAGTGCTACCTTAGCGGGGGTCACAGATACGCAGTATTTT
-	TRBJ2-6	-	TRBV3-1	CASSQDTHSGANVLTF	TGTGCCAGCAGCCAAGATACCCACTCTGGGGCCAACGTCCTGACTTTC
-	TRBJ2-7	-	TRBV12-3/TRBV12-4	CASSLVSGHEQYF	TGTGCCAGCAGTTTAGTGTCGGGCCACGAGCAGTACTTC
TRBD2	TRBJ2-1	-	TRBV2	CASSDRASGRKGEQFF	TGTGCCAGCAGTGATCGGGCTAGCGGGAGGAAGGGTGAGCAGTTCTTC
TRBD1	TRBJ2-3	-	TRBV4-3	CASSQDPGTGSDTQYF	TGCGCCAGCAGCCAAGATCCCGGGACAGGGTCAGATACGCAGTATTTT
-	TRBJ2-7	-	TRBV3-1	CASSQGRGAYEQYF	TGTGCCAGCAGCCAAGGCAGGGGAGCCTACGAGCAGTACTTC
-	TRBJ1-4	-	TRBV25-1	CASSPRETEKLFF	TGTGCCAGCAGTCCTCGAGAGACTGAAAAACTGTTTTTT
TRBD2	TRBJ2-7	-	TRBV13	CASSFLAGGRYEQYF	TGTGCCAGCAGCTTTCTAGCGGGAGGCCGCTACGAGCAGTACTTC
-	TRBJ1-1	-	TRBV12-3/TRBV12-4	CASSQDGLNTEAFF	TGTGCCAGCAGCCAGGACGGATTGAACACTGAAGCTTTCTTT
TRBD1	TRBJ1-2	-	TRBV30	CALEARGYYGYTF	TGTGCCCTCGAGGCCAGGGGGTACTATGGCTACACCTTC
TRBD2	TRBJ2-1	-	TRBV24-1	CATSDFSGREHNEQFF	TGTGCCACCAGTGATTTTAGCGGGAGAGAACACAATGAGCAGTTCTTC
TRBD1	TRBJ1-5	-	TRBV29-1	CSPGQGVDQPQHF	TGCAGCCCCGGACAGGGGGTCGATCAGCCCCAGCATTTT
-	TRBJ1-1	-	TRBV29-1	CSVVHTEAFF	TGCAGCGTTGTGCACACTGAAGCTTTCTTT
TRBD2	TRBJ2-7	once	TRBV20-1	CSGKRGGSSYEQYF	TGCAGTGGAAAGCGGGGGGGGTCGTCCTACGAGCAGTACTTC
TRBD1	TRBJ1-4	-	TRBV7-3	CASSLTPGGVSNEKLFF	TGTGCCAGCAGCTTAACTCCAGGGGGCGTATCTAATGAAAAACTGTTTTTT
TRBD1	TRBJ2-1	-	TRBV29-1	CSLWGQGNEQFF	TGCAGCCTCTGGGGACAGGGAAATGAGCAGTTCTTC
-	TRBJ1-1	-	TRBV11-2	CASSLEAGVDAFF	TGTGCCAGCAGCTTAGAGGCTGGGGTGGACGCTTTCTTT
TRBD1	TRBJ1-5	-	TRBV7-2	CASSYRGGQPQHF	TGTGCCAGCAGCTACAGGGGAGGACAGCCCCAGCATTTT
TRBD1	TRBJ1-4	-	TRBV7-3	CASSKGAGEKLFF	TGTGCCAGCAGCAAGGGGGCGGGTGAAAAACTGTTTTTT
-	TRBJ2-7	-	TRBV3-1	CASSLAQATSYEQYF	TGTGCCAGCAGCCTCGCGCAGGCGACCTCCTACGAGCAGTACTTC
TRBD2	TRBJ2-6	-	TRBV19	CASSGGGTGANVLTF	TGTGCCAGTAGTGGCGGGGGAACTGGGGCCAACGTCCTGACTTTC
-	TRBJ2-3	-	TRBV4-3	CASSQASTDTQYF	TGCGCCAGCAGCCAAGCGAGCACAGATACGCAGTATTTT
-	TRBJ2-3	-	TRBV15	CATGRASTATDTQYF	TGTGCCACCGGACGGGCCTCGACTGCCACAGATACGCAGTATTTT
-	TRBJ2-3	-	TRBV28	CASSLVVPDTQYF	TGTGCCAGCAGTTTAGTAGTCCCAGATACGCAGTATTTT
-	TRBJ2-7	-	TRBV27	CASSRMRAYEQYF	TGTGCCAGCAGCCGAATGAGGGCCTACGAGCAGTACTTC
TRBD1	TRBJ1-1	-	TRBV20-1	CSVTTGSGMNTEAFF	TGCAGTGTCACGACAGGGTCGGGAATGAACACTGAAGCTTTCTTT
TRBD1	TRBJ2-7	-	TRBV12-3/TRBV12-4	CASRRGGGTGEYEQYF	TGTGCCAGCAGACGGGGAGGTGGGACAGGGGAATACGAGCAGTACTTC
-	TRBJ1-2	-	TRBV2	CASSPARGMDGYTF	TGTGCCAGCAGTCCTGCCAGGGGCATGGATGGCTACACCTTC
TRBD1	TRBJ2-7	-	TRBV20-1	CSALTDRGLLYEQYF	TGCAGTGCCCTCACAGACAGGGGGCTTCTCTACGAGCAGTACTTC
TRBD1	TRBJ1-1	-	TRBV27	CASSPSDRRREAFF	TGTGCCAGCAGTCCCTCGGACAGGAGACGTGAAGCTTTCTTT
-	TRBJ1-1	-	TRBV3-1	CASSQDDPTRDTEAFF	TGTGCCAGCAGCCAAGATGACCCCACGAGGGACACTGAAGCTTTCTTT
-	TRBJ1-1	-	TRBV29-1	CSAPGGGNTEAFF	TGCAGCGCTCCAGGTGGGGGGAACACTGAAGCTTTCTTT
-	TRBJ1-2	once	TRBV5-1	CASSISGDYGYTF	TGCGCCAGCAGTATCTCAGGGGACTATGGCTACACCTTC
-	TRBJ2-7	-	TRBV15	CATSRDLNGFEQYF	TGTGCCACCAGCAGAGATCTCAATGGCTTCGAGCAGTACTTC
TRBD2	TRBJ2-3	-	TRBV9	CASSGRRLAGGDTQYF	TGTGCCAGCAGCGGTAGGCGACTAGCGGGGGGGGATACGCAGTATTTT
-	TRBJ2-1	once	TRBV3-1	CASSQYPRKRSEQFF	TGTGCCAGCAGCCAATATCCCCGTAAACGTAGTGAGCAGTTCTTC
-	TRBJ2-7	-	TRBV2	CASTGNSYEQYF	TGTGCCAGCACCGGAAACTCCTACGAGCAGTACTTC
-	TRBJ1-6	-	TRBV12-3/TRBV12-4	CASRRDPGKDSPLHF	TGTGCCAGCAGACGCGATCCAGGGAAGGATTCACCCCTCCACTTT
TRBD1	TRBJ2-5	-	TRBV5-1	CASSSTPTGVGETQYF	TGCGCCAGCAGCTCCACCCCGACAGGGGTGGGGGAGACCCAGTACTTC
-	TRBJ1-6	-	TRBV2	CASSVLPGQDNSPLHF	TGTGCCAGCAGTGTATTGCCGGGACAAGATAATTCACCCCTCCACTTT
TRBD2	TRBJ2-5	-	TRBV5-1	CASSLSGSPVGETQYF	TGCGCCAGCAGCTTGAGCGGGAGTCCGGTCGGCGAGACCCAGTACTTC
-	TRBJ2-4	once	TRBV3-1	CASSQGALAKNIQYF	TGTGCCAGCAGCCAGGGGGCTCTAGCCAAAAACATTCAGTACTTC
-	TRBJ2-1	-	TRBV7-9	CASSLGDLSGRQFF	TGTGCCAGCAGCTTAGGGGACCTCTCCGGTAGGCAGTTCTTC
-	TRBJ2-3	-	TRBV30	CAWSGVRRTDTQYF	TGTGCCTGGAGTGGAGTTAGGAGAACAGATACGCAGTATTTT
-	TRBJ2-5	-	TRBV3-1	CASSHRSGVGETQYF	TGTGCCAGCAGCCATCGTTCGGGGGTCGGAGAGACCCAGTACTTC
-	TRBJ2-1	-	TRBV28	CASSLALGSRKQFF	TGTGCCAGCAGTTTGGCCCTCGGGAGCCGAAAACAATTCTTC